This TCR beta chain was identified in a study of T cell responses to AZD1222 COVID-19 vaccine. TCRdb's table, derived via immunoSEQ multiplex PCR, lists solely in-frame clones and lacks some. Among about 120,000 clones listed, 86% were seen once. CDR3 length equals 15 residues. Germline V CDR1 and CDR2: MNHEY, SMNVEV (reference sequence). The V end lost 6 bases, the J end lost 0 bases, and 12 bases lay between the germline ends. The TCR comes from an adult who received the AZD1222 COVID-19 vaccine. Sequenced material: peripheral blood, taken 28 days after the second AZD1222 dose. The chain combines TRBV27 with TRBJ1-5; D is ambiguous. CDR3 nucleotides: TGTGCCAGCAGGCGGACTCCTAATAGCAATCAGCCCCAGCATTTT. Its translation: CASRRTPNSNQPQHF.